The clone carrying this TCR beta chain has just one count. The sample is drawn from a study of shared clonotypes between healthy human individuals. Looking at the study overall: CD4 naive and CD4 memory each took three plates per donor, while CD8 naive took two and CD8 memory one.

Here immunoSEQ multiplex PCR was the method, and the copy in TCRdb shows in-frame clones only, minus some. The table lists around 2,000,000 clones, roughly 95% of them singletons. The CDR3 extends over 14 amino acids. The V end was cut by 6 bases, the J end by 4 bases, with 15 bases between. The germline V gene encodes CDR1 MNHNS and CDR2 SASEGT. Splitting of CD4+ cells produced CD45RA+ naive and CD45RA-negative memory subsets. The source is a man between 18 and 35 years old in good health. The specimen was naive CD4+ T cells sorted from blood. The sample's subset: CD45RA+ positively selected. V usage is TRBV6-1 and J usage is TRBJ1-2; D unclear. This CDR3 reads CASRPALTSYGYTF. The CDR3, as DNA: TGTGCCAGCAGACCCGCCCTAACTAGCTATGGCTACACCTTC.